This record covers a single T cell receptor beta chain. These data originate in a study of blood T cell repertoires in COVID-19. CDR3 length: 13 amino acids. The V end was cut by 9 bases, the J end by 13 bases, with 24 bases between. Germline V CDR1 and CDR2: LNHDA, SQIVND (reference sequence). Generated by immunoSEQ multiplex PCR, the TCRdb table keeps only in-frame clones and is missing some. The repertoire holds some 260,000 clones, with 75% to 95% as singletons. The material sequenced was PBMCs or T cells enriched from blood (not recorded which). The TCR originated in a woman between 18 and 29 years old who had recovered from COVID-19. V usage is TRBV19 and J usage is TRBJ1-2; possible D gene TRBD1, 6 bases. CDR3 DNA sequence: TGTGCCAGCCAAATCCGGGGGGCGCGGATGGCCACCTTC. The encoded protein is CASQIRGARMATF.